This TCR beta chain was sequenced in a study of blood T cell repertoires in COVID-19. Clones were read by immunoSEQ multiplex PCR, and TCRdb kept only the in-frame ones, dropping some. The profile covers about 200,000 clones, with 75% to 90% appearing a single time and over 2.5% taken by the ten largest. This clone appeared a few times. Germline-derived CDR1 and CDR2 are SGHRS and YFSETQ. Trimming cost V 2 bases and J 7 bases, with 18 bases left between them. The CDR3 is made up of 15 amino acids. Specimen: peripheral blood. This sequence joins TRBV5-1 and TRBJ1-1; D may be TRBD1 (5 bases). This receptor was obtained from a man aged 55-75 years with acute or convalescent COVID-19. DNA for the CDR3: TGCGCCAGCAGCTTCTCTTTGCAGGGATCCTTTGAAGCTTTCTTT. Protein sequence: CASSFSLQGSFEAFF.